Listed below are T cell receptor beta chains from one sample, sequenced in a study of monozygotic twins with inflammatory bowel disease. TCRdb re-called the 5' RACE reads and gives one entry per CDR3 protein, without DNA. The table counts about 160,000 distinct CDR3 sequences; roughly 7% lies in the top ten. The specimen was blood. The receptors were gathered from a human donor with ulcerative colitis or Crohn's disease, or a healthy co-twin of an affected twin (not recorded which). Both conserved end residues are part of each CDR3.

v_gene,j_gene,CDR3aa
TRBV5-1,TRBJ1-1,CASSRTGAEAFF
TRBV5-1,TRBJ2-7,CASSLEAGGPREQYF
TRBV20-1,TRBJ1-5,CSASGGRGGSNQPQHF
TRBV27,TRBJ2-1,CASSLGDLGLNEQFF
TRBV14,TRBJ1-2,CASSLGPFYGYTF
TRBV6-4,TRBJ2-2,CASSRQSNTGELFF
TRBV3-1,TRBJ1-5,CASSQGRTGHQPQHF
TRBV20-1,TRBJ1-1,CSASGAGRGTEAFF
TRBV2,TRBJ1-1,CASSAKGGTEAFF
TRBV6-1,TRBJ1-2,CASRDTPGEAYGYTF
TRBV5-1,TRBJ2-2,CASSPRGGRTGELFF
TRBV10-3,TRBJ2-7,CAISGQETYEQYF
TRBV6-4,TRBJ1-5,CASSHRSSTGEVYNQPQHF
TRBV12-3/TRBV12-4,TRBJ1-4,CASSALPGQGDEKLFF
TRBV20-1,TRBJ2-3,CSARLAGGGDTQYF
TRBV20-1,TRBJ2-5,CSARKRETQYF
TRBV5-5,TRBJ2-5,CASSSPSGRRKETQYF
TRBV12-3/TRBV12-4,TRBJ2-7,CASNFGTGESEQYF
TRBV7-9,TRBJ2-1,CASVPPGLVYNEQFF
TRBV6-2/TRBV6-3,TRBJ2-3,CASSRPGWADTQYF
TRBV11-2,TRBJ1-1,CASSLRGLGEAFF
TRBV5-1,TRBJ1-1,CASSLGQVMNTEAFF
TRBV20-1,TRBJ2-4,CSARDGASGGNIQYF
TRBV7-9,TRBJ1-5,CASSASLVGQPQHF
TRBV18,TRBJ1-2,CASSLQRDRVYGYTF
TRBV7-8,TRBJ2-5,CASSSSETQETQYF
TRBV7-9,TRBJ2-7,CASSLAGPVYEQYF
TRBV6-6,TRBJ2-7,CASSYRDIYEQYF
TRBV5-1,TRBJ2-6,CASSLGTGVSGANVLTF
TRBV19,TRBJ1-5,CASSRAAPWSNQPQHF
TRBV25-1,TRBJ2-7,CASISPQREGPSPYEQYF
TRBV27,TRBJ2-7,CASSLSKGTGSSYEQYF
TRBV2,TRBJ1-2,CASSEPGLPYGYTF
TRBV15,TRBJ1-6,CATSVRDSNSPLHF
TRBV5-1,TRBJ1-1,CASSPGGVWPNTEAFF
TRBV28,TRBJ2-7,CASSFGGQNSYEQYF
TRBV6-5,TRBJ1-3,CASSSGQGLSESGNTIYF
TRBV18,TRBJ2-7,CASSDRGKPYEQYF
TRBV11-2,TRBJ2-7,CASSPGTSGFLGRQYF
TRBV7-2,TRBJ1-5,CASSLELAGDQPQHF
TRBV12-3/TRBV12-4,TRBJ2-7,CASSFPGEPSYEQYF
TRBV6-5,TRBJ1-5,CASSYGGVGQPQHF
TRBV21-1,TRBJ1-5,CASSTWTLSNQPQHF
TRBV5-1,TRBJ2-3,CASGTSADTQYF
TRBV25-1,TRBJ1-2,CASSESRVSYGYTF
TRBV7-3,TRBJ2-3,CASVTVASTDTQYF
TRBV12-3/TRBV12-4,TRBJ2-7,CASRDRDRQQYF
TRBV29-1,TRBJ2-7,CSVEGFSSYEQYF
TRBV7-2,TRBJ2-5,CASQAAITQVTQYF
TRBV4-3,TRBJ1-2,CASSAQGANYGYTF
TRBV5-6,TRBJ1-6,CASSERRTGRFRNSPLHF
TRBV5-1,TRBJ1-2,CASSPEMGQTYYGYTF
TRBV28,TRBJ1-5,CASTRDRALFYSNQPQHF
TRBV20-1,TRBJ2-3,CSARGLAISTDTQYF
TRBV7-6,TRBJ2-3,CASSSKGASTDTQYF
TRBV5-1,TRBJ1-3,CASSPGQGFSGNTIYF
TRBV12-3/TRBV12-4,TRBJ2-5,CASSLARETQYF
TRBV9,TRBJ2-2,CASSVASLAPNTGELFF
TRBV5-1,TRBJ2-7,CASSSLSSYEQYF